This T cell receptor beta chain appears in the sequencing data of a study of metastatic and nonmetastatic thyroid tumors. About the study: Repertoire comparison spanned blood and tumor or nodule tissue of malignant and benign thyroid patients.

Every patient underwent thyroid surgery untreated. Overall study findings and caveats: The study reportedly found significantly higher TCR beta diversity in malignant thyroid tumors than benign nodules, in blood and tumor.

V lost 0 bases, J lost 4 bases, and 9 bases lay in between. CDR1 and CDR2 (germline): MNHEY, SVGEGT. The CDR3 is 14 residues long. In regard to this clone: Its antigen is unknown.

TCRdb used MiXCR to call clones anew from the PCR reads. The table has about 12,000 clones, 31% seen once. V is TRBV6-2 or TRBV6-3 and J is TRBJ1-1, with D hard to call. Input material: tumor tissue. The source of this sequence is a male donor with papillary thyroid cancer or a benign thyroid nodule (not recorded which). Some clones in this sample may be carry-over from other donors' samples. The CDR3 nucleotides are TGTGCCAGCAGTTACTCGATTGGTGGCACTGAAGCTTTCTTT. Its protein product is CASSYSIGGTEAFF.